At least ten counts were recorded for the clone carrying this TCR beta chain. Its specificity is unknown. The CDR3 spans 15 residues. V was cut by 1 base and J by 0 bases, with 4 bases left in between. The germline gives CDR1 MGHDK, CDR2 SYGVNS. MiXCR, applied by TCRdb to the reads, yields one record per CDR3 protein. This table has around 900,000 distinct CDR3 sequences, roughly 31% appearing once. The sample comes from a study of T cell repertoires in cytomegalovirus infection. Study overall: The authors used CMV epitopes that were HLA-C-restricted (recently identified) and HLA-B-restricted (well studied). Through public TCR beta signatures, both CMV infection and matching HLA type were indicated. The study's findings and limits: Carriers of CMV plus the relevant HLA were identified by cumulative public TCR beta family frequency. Clonotypes of TCR beta that were HLA-C-restricted and CMV-specific dominated the ex vivo response.

Specimen: cultured CD8+ T cells from PBMCs, collected from culture after CMV antigen stimulation. The source of this sequence is a human donor in good health (CMV status not recorded). Some clones in this sample may be carry-over from other donors' samples. J is TRBJ2-6 and V is TRBV25-1; unclear D gene. Here the CDR3 reads CASSEWGSGANVLTF. CDR3 coding DNA: TGTGCCAGCAGTGAATGGGGCTCTGGGGCCAACGTCCTGACTTTC.